These T cell receptor beta chains were read from a single sample in a study of T-cell memory formation after mild COVID-19. TCRdb processed the 5' RACE reads anew with MiXCR; each CDR3 protein has one entry. The repertoire consists of some 290,000 distinct CDR3 sequences, with around 15% occurring once and the leading ten covering 20% to 25%. Sample: PBMCs or a T cell subset sorted from them (not recorded which). These receptors came from a man aged 18 to 30 who had mild COVID-19 (a few samples of this study predate the infection). Cell type and time point are not known. The CDR3 runs from the conserved cysteine through the conserved F or W. D genes are given only for firm matches. Only some rows state a clone size, as once, few, many or a class for expanded clones.

J gene | D gene | V gene | clone size | CDR3 DNA | CDR3 protein
TRBJ2-1 | - | TRBV6-1 | - | TGTGCCAGCACCACGGGTGGCAATGAGCAGTTCTTC | CASTTGGNEQFF
TRBJ1-1 | - | TRBV5-1 | - | TGCGCCAGCAGCACCACCCCAAGCACTGAAGCTTTCTTT | CASSTTPSTEAFF
TRBJ2-5 | TRBD1 | TRBV7-2 | few | TGTGCCAGCAGCCTACAGGGGGCTGGAGGAGAGACCCAGTACTTC | CASSLQGAGGETQYF
TRBJ2-7 | - | TRBV6-5 | few | TGTGCCAGCAGCTCCCCGTGGGATTACGAGCAGTACTTC | CASSSPWDYEQYF
TRBJ2-2 | - | TRBV4-3 | - | TGCGCCAGCAGCCTGGATAGGGGGGGTGGAACCGGGGAGCTGTTTTTT | CASSLDRGGGTGELFF
TRBJ2-3 | - | TRBV4-3 | many | TGCGCCAGCAGCCAAACAGGAGATACGCAGTATTTT | CASSQTGDTQYF
TRBJ2-2 | - | TRBV5-6 | - | TGTGCCAGCAGCTTTGGGTTAGCGGGGGAGCTGTTTTTT | CASSFGLAGELFF
TRBJ1-1 | - | TRBV6-5 | - | TGTGCCAGCAGTTACTCGAGACCTATGGGGACTGAAGCTTTCTTT | CASSYSRPMGTEAFF
TRBJ2-3 | - | TRBV7-9 | few | TGTGCCAGCAGCTTAGAGTGGACTGGCGACACAGATACGCAGTATTTT | CASSLEWTGDTDTQYF
TRBJ2-5 | TRBD2 | TRBV12-3/TRBV12-4 | few | TGTGCCAGCACCCGCTTCGGGGGGGTCCGGGGAGGGACCCAGTACTTC | CASTRFGGVRGGTQYF
TRBJ2-1 | - | TRBV12-5 | few | TGTGCTAGTGGTTTGGTAGGGCTGAGCTCCTACAATGAGCAGTTCTTC | CASGLVGLSSYNEQFF
TRBJ2-4 | - | TRBV12-3/TRBV12-4 | few | TGTGCCAGCAGCCCGCAGCAAAACATTCAGTACTTC | CASSPQQNIQYF
TRBJ1-4 | - | TRBV6-5 | - | TGTGCCAGCAGTTACGGGGTAGCTAATGAAAAACTGTTTTTT | CASSYGVANEKLFF
TRBJ2-1 | - | TRBV29-1 | many | TGCAGCGTTGTGGGGAATGAGCAGTTCTTC | CSVVGNEQFF
TRBJ2-1 | - | TRBV6-5 | - | TGTGCCAGCAGTAACTGGACCGATTCCAGATACAATGAGCAGTTCTTC | CASSNWTDSRYNEQFF
TRBJ2-7 | TRBD1 | TRBV7-9 | - | TGTGCCAGCAGCTCACTTAACAGGGGCCGTACCTACGAGCAGTACTTC | CASSSLNRGRTYEQYF
TRBJ2-3 | TRBD2 | TRBV7-2 | few | TGTGCCAGCAGCCGAGGGCCTAGCGGGACGGGAGATACGCAGTATTTT | CASSRGPSGTGDTQYF
TRBJ2-2 | TRBD2 | TRBV20-1 | many | TGCAGTGTAACCGGGACTAGGTCCACCGGGGAGCTGTTTTTT | CSVTGTRSTGELFF